Listed below are T cell receptor beta chains from one sample, sequenced in a study of blood T cell repertoires in COVID-19. The data were produced by immunoSEQ multiplex PCR, yet TCRdb's version contains in-frame clones alone and is incomplete. Here the sample spans around 430,000 clones, about 87% being singletons. Material for sequencing was peripheral blood. The receptors originated from a woman aged 45 to 65 with COVID-19, enrolled during active disease. Each CDR3 is given with its conserved first and last residue. The D gene is left open where the match is weak. Not every row has a clone size; where given, it reads once, few, many or a size class.

J gene | V gene | D gene | CDR3 length | clone size | CDR3 DNA | CDR3 protein
TRBJ2-7 | TRBV10-3 | TRBD2 | 15 | . | TGTGCCATCAGTGAAGGACTAGCTTCTGGGTACGAGCAGTACTTC | CAISEGLASGYEQYF
TRBJ1-1 | TRBV3-1/TRBV3-2 | . | 13 | . | TGTGCCAGCAGCCAAGCAATAGACACTGAAGCTTTCTTT | CASSQAIDTEAFF
TRBJ2-3 | TRBV7-2 | . | 13 | . | TGTGCCAGCAGCGTCCCCCCCGCAGATACGCAGTATTTT | CASSVPPADTQYF
TRBJ2-2 | TRBV19 | . | 13 | . | TGTGCCAGTAGAAACAGGGAAGTCGGGGAGCTGTTTTTT | CASRNREVGELFF
TRBJ1-1 | TRBV30 | . | 12 | . | TGTGCCTGGAATCAGGGTCTCACTGAAGCTTTCTTT | CAWNQGLTEAFF
TRBJ2-1 | TRBV4-1 | TRBD1 | 20 | . | TGCGCCAGCAGCATTCGGGACAGGGAGATTGGGGCGGCCCGGTACCCTGAGCAGTTCTTC | CASSIRDREIGAARYPEQFF
TRBJ1-1 | TRBV4-1 | TRBD1 | 16 | few | TGCGCCAGCAGACCTCCGGGACAGCGGCCGAACACTGAAGCTTTCTTT | CASRPPGQRPNTEAFF
TRBJ2-4 | TRBV2 | . | 13 | . | TGTGCCAGCAGTAACCGGGGCAAAAACATTCAGTACTTC | CASSNRGKNIQYF
TRBJ2-7 | TRBV11-2 | TRBD1 | 14 | . | TGTGCCAGCAGCGTAGGACAGGGTCTGGTCGAGCAGTACTTC | CASSVGQGLVEQYF
TRBJ1-1 | TRBV5-8 | . | 15 | . | TGTGCCAGCAGCTTTTCGACACAGGCCTTCACTGAAGCTTTCTTT | CASSFSTQAFTEAFF
TRBJ2-2 | TRBV6-5 | TRBD1 | 15 | . | TGTGCCAGCAGAACGGGACAGGGGGGCACCGGGGAGCTGTTTTTT | CASRTGQGGTGELFF
TRBJ2-7 | TRBV9 | . | 15 | once | TGTGCCAGCAGCGTAGGGGAGAGAAGTACGAGAGAGCAGTACTTC | CASSVGERSTREQYF
TRBJ2-3 | TRBV20-1 | TRBD2 | 14 | . | TGCAGTGCTAGTCGGTTAGCGGGGGAAGATACGCAGTATTTT | CSASRLAGEDTQYF
TRBJ2-7 | TRBV5-1 | TRBD1 | 14 | . | TGCGCCAGCAGCTTGGGGGACAGGGGCTACGAGCAGTACTTC | CASSLGDRGYEQYF
TRBJ1-2 | TRBV13 | TRBD1 | 14 | few | TGTGCCAGCAGCCCACAAGACAGGGGCTATGGCTACACCTTC | CASSPQDRGYGYTF
TRBJ2-3 | TRBV11-1 | TRBD2 | 16 | . | TGTGCCAGCAGCTTACTAAGCGGGGGACGCACAGATACGCAGTATTTT | CASSLLSGGRTDTQYF
TRBJ1-1 | TRBV28 | TRBD1 | 15 | . | TGTGCCAGCAGTTCACAGGGGGACCTGAACACTGAAGCTTTCTTT | CASSSQGDLNTEAFF
TRBJ2-3 | TRBV3-1/TRBV3-2 | . | 16 | few | TGTGCCAGCAGCTACCTAGGGGCGGACCGCACAGATACGCAGTATTTT | CASSYLGADRTDTQYF
TRBJ2-7 | TRBV27 | . | 14 | . | TGTGCCAGCAGTTCCCTCTCGAGCTCCTACGAGCAGTACTTC | CASSSLSSSYEQYF
TRBJ1-1 | TRBV6-5 | . | 11 | . | TGTGCCAGCAGTTACCCAGGGGCTGCTTTCTTT | CASSYPGAAFF
TRBJ2-7 | TRBV6-1 | TRBD1 | 15 | . | TGTGCCAGCAGTGAACCCGGGACAGAACTCTACGAGCAGTACTTC | CASSEPGTELYEQYF
TRBJ1-1 | TRBV5-4 | . | 15 | . | TGTGCCAGCAGCTTGCTAGGGGTTATGAACACTGAAGCTTTCTTT | CASSLLGVMNTEAFF